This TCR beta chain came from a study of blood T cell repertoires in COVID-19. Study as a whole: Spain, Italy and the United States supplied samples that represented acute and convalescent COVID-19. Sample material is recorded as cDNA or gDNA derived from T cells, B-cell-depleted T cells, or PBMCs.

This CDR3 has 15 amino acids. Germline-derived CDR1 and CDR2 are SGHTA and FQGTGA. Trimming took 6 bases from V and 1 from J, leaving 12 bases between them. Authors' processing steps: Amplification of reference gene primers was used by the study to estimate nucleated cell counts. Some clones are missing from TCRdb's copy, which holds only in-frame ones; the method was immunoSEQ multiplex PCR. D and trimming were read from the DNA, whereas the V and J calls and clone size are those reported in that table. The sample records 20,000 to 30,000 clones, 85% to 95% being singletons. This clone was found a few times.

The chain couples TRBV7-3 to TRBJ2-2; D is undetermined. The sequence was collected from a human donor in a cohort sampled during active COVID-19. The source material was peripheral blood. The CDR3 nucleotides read TGTGCCAGCAGGTTGTCTCGCGGGAACACCGGGGAGCTGTTTTTT. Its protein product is CASRLSRGNTGELFF.